These 22 T cell receptor beta chains originate from one sample sequenced in a study of vaccination effects on CD4 cells after COVID-19. Antigens of these TCRs are unknown. Before sequencing took place, the ViraFEST assay used viral peptide pools to expand antigen-specific CD4+ T cells. Researchers isolated CD4+ T cells once about 11 days of culture had elapsed. From March to December 2020, the person had a SARS-CoV-2 infection that was confirmed by PCR. Assay: immunoSEQ multiplex PCR; the TCRdb copy retains only in-frame clones and omits some. Of around 50,000 clones in the sample, around three quarters are singletons; the top ten hold around 5.5%. The material sequenced was CD4+ T cells from PBMCs cultured with HIV peptides, taken before COVID-19 vaccination. Subset in this sample: HIV-1 Nef peptide pool negative control/reference culture. The origin of the receptors is a human donor who had a prior SARS-CoV-2 infection.

The rearrangement joins TRBV6-6 to TRBJ1-2; 7 positions match TRBD1. The CDR3 runs to 15 residues. The germline gives CDR1 MNHNY, CDR2 SVGAGI (reference sequence). The V and J ends lost 2 bases and 5 bases, in that order; junction bases with no gene match: 8. The CDR3 DNA is TGTGCCAGCAGTTACCCCGGGACAGCAAATTATGGCTACACCTTC. As protein: CASSYPGTANYGYTF.

This clone has just a few counts. The chain couples TRBV5-4 to TRBJ2-5; 7 bases match TRBD2. This CDR3 comprises 15 residues. Per germline, CDR1 SGHNT and CDR2 YYREEE (reference sequence). V shed 4 bases and J 2 bases; nucleotides not matched to a gene: 8. CDR3 sequence: CASSRRLADQETQYF. Written as DNA, the CDR3 is TGTGCCAGCAGCCGAAGACTAGCCGATCAAGAGACCCAGTACTTC.

This sequence joins TRBV5-6 and TRBJ1-4, with 7 bases aligning to TRBD1. The CDR3 runs to 14 residues. In germline, CDR1 is SGHDT, CDR2 YYEEEE. J gave up 3 bases and V 4 bases, and 3 bases lay outside the gene matches. The CDR3 nucleotides read TGTGCCAGCAGCGGGGGGACAGCTAATGAAAAACTGTTTTTT. Amino acids: CASSGGTANEKLFF.

This clone turned up a few times. This sequence joins TRBV5-1 and TRBJ2-7, with 7 positions matching TRBD2. This CDR3 is 15 amino acids long. V was pared by 2 bases and J by 3 bases, with 8 bases of the junction left unmatched. Germline loops: CDR1 SGHRS, CDR2 YFSETQ. CDR3 region: CASSFTAGIVYEQYF. In DNA form, the CDR3 reads TGCGCCAGCAGCTTCACAGCGGGAATCGTCTACGAGCAGTACTTC.

The chain couples TRBV10-3 to TRBJ1-6; perhaps TRBD1 as D (6 bases). The CDR3 is 13 residues long. Deletions cut 6 bases from V and 8 bases from J, with 11 bases between. Germline V CDR1 and CDR2: ENHRY, SYGVKD. The CDR3 here is CAIRLRTDSPLHF. The CDR3 nucleotides read TGTGCCATCAGACTTCGGACAGATTCACCCCTCCACTTT.

A few counts support this clone. The chain carries TRBV7-2 and TRBJ2-7; no reliable D call. CDR1 and CDR2 from the germline V gene are SGHTA and FQGNSA. V was cut by 3 bases and J by 5 bases, with 8 bases left in between. The CDR3 consists of 12 residues. The CDR3 nucleotides read TGTGCCAGCAGCTTCCTCTCGGACGAGCAGTACTTC. This translates into CASSFLSDEQYF.

The chain's CDR3 is CASSPYRGGYEQYF. CDR3 bases: TGTGCCAGCAGCCCATACAGGGGCGGCTACGAGCAGTACTTC. This sequence joins TRBV7-9 and TRBJ2-7, with 7 bases fitting TRBD1. With 5 bases clipped from V and 3 bases from J, the junction kept 7 bases outside the gene matches. The germline gives CDR1 SEHNR, CDR2 FQNEAQ (reference sequence). CDR3 length: 14 residues.

The V and J genes are TRBV19 and TRBJ1-3; D is ambiguous. V lost 8 bases to trimming and J lost 7 bases, with 15 bases between them. The germline gives CDR1 LNHDA, CDR2 SQIVND (reference sequence). CDR3 length: 13 amino acids. In nucleotides, the CDR3 is TGTGCCAGTCGAGCCCCGGTTGTGAACACCATATATTTT. Encoded protein: CASRAPVVNTIYF.

This clone is a singleton in its sample. The rearrangement joins TRBV7-9 to TRBJ1-3, with D tentatively TRBD1 (6 bases). This CDR3 has 14 residues. Trimming took off 5 bases at V and 2 bases at J, with 10 bases between the two ends. Germline V gene lookup returns CDR1 SEHNR and CDR2 FQNEAQ (reference sequence). CDR3 bases: TGTGCCAGCAGCGGACGGACAGCTGGAAACACCATATATTTT. As protein: CASSGRTAGNTIYF.

The genes are TRBV12-3 or TRBV12-4 and TRBJ1-6, with TRBD1 identical over 7 bases. The CDR3 has 13 residues. Trimming removed 5 bases from V and 14 bases from J; junction bases left unmatched: 9. The CDR3 spells CASSQWTGGSLHF. CDR3 coding DNA: TGTGCCAGCAGTCAATGGACAGGTGGATCCCTCCACTTT.

The chain links TRBV7-8 to TRBJ2-1, with D tentatively TRBD2 (6 bases). Germline-derived CDR1 and CDR2 are SGHVS and FQNEAQ. The CDR3 runs to 15 residues. V was clipped by 5 bases and J by 9 bases, with 20 bases between them. The CDR3 bases are TGTGCCAGCAGCCCGAAGACTAGGACGGAAAGTGAGCAGTTCTTC. This sequence encodes CASSPKTRTESEQFF.

This chain connects TRBV19 to TRBJ1-4, with 9 bases lining up with TRBD1. Unmatched junction bases numbered 5, after V lost 5 bases and J lost 7 bases. This CDR3 has 14 amino acids. Germline lookup yields CDR1 LNHDA and CDR2 SQIVND (reference sequence). The CDR3 region is CASSATGGGEKLFF. For the CDR3, the DNA is TGTGCCAGTAGTGCGACAGGGGGAGGTGAAAAACTGTTTTTT.

The CDR3 DNA reads as TGCGCCAGCAGCTTGGGAGGGACCACAGATACGCAGTATTTT. It encodes CASSLGGTTDTQYF. This chain links TRBV5-1 with TRBJ2-3; D is perhaps TRBD1 or TRBD2 (5 bases each). Germline CDR1 and CDR2: SGHRS and YFSETQ. Trimming removed 0 bases at V and 2 bases at J, with 7 bases between. CDR3 size: 14 residues.

The chain has TRBV10-3 and TRBJ2-1, with 8 positions matching TRBD2. With V trimmed by 3 bases and J by 9 bases, 16 bases remained unmatched. Germline V CDR1 and CDR2: ENHRY, SYGVKD. The CDR3 consists of 17 residues. The CDR3 DNA reads as TGTGCCATCAGTGAAGGCGGGGGGACTTTTTACCTACGTGAGCAGTTCTTC. It translates to CAISEGGGTFYLREQFF.

The chain has TRBV5-8 and TRBJ2-5, with D possibly TRBD1 on 7 matching bases. The CDR3 runs to 14 residues. Trimming stripped 6 bases from V and 5 bases from J, with 17 bases between. In germline, CDR1 is SGHTS, CDR2 YDEGEE. The CDR3 DNA reads TGTGCCAGCACCCGGGACAGCCGGGGGGAGACCCAGTACTTC. This codes for CASTRDSRGETQYF.

The V and J genes are TRBV6-5 and TRBJ2-3, with D hard to call. The V end lost 5 bases, the J end lost 4 bases, and 10 bases lay between the germline ends. CDR1 is MNHEY and CDR2 is SVGAGI in the germline V gene. CDR3 size: 13 residues. In DNA, the CDR3 is TGTGCCAGCAGTCCTCGTGTCTCAGATACGCAGTATTTT. Residues: CASSPRVSDTQYF.

V and J are TRBV18 and TRBJ2-2; no firm D call. This CDR3 spans 15 amino acids. V was clipped by 3 bases and J by 6 bases, with 14 bases between them. The germline CDR1 and CDR2 sequences are KGHSH and LQKENI. For the CDR3, the DNA is TGTGCCAGCTCACCTCCCGCGGACGTGTCCGGGGAGCTGTTTTTT. It yields the protein CASSPPADVSGELFF.

This sequence joins TRBV2 and TRBJ2-7; 7 nucleotides agree with TRBD1. V was clipped by 11 bases and J by 3 bases; unmatched bases: 10. The CDR3 has 13 amino acids. In germline, CDR1 is SNHLY, CDR2 FYNNEI. The CDR3 is CAGKTGLIYEQYF. Written as DNA, the CDR3 is TGTGCCGGCAAGACAGGGTTGATCTACGAGCAGTACTTC.

The genes are TRBV6-4 and TRBJ1-2, with a tentative D call TRBD1 (5 bases). V was pared by 2 bases and J by 7 bases, with 11 bases between. There are 13 residues in the CDR3. From germline, CDR1 is MRHNA and CDR2 SNTAGT. CDR3 sequence reads: CASSDQPGLGYTF. The CDR3 region has the DNA TGTGCCAGCAGTGACCAACCAGGGCTTGGCTACACCTTC.

This clone is labeled as medium-sized (0.01 to 0.1%). The J gene is TRBJ2-3, the V gene TRBV9, with D tentatively TRBD1 or TRBD2 (5 bases each). CDR1 and CDR2 (germline): SGDLS, YYNGEE. The CDR3 sequence is 15 residues long. Trimming cost V 2 bases and J 4 bases, with 14 bases left between them. CDR3 sequence reads: CASSVRDLRADTQYF. DNA of the CDR3: TGTGCCAGCAGCGTCCGGGACCTCCGGGCAGATACGCAGTATTTT.

V and J are TRBV9 and TRBJ2-7, with 7 bases matching TRBD1. The CDR3 length is 14 residues. After removal of 4 bases from V and 1 base from J, the junction contained 5 bases not matched to a gene. Looked up from germline, CDR1 is SGDLS and CDR2 is YYNGEE. The CDR3 DNA reads TGTGCCAGCAGCCCCCGGGGACAGTCCTACGAGCAGTACTTC. Residues: CASSPRGQSYEQYF. The variable domain in full, completed from reference TRBV9 and TRBJ2-7, reads DSGVTQTPKHLITATGQRVTLRCSPRSGDLSVYWYQQSLDQGLQFLIQYYNGEERAKGNILERFSAQQFPDLHSELNLSSLELGDSALYFCASSPRGQSYEQYFGPGTRLTVT.

The chain carries TRBV9 and TRBJ2-3, with D uncertain. Germline assignment: CDR1 SGDLS and CDR2 YYNGEE. The CDR3 sequence is 13 residues long. The V gene lost 0 bases and the J gene lost 2 bases, with 4 bases spanning the gap. DNA of the CDR3: TGTGCCAGCAGCGTAGGTCTCACAGATACGCAGTATTTT. It codes for CASSVGLTDTQYF.